The 21 T cell receptor beta chains below come from one sample, sequenced in a study of T cell changes during pregnancy in multiple sclerosis. Some clones are missing from TCRdb's copy, which holds only in-frame ones; the method was immunoSEQ multiplex PCR. The table records 35,000 to 55,000 clones, 89% of them present only once. Here the sequenced sample was CD4+ T cells from peripheral blood mononuclear cells, taken after pregnancy. These receptors were collected from a female donor with multiple sclerosis, enrolled in a pregnancy study.

A few counts support this clone. The chain employs TRBV30 and TRBJ1-1; the D gene is possibly TRBD1 (6 bases). The CDR3 runs to 11 residues. CDR1 GTSNPN and CDR2 SVGIG come from the germline V gene (reference sequence). Trimming stripped 1 base from V and 9 bases from J, with 9 bases between. The DNA for the CDR3 is TGTGCCTGGAGTGCGGGGACACAAGCTTTCTTT. Encoded protein: CAWSAGTQAFF. Full variable domain (missing parts from reference TRBV30 and TRBJ1-1): SQTIHQWPATLVQPVGSPLSLECTVEGTSNPNLYWYRQAAGRGLQLLFYSVGIGQISSEVPQNLSASRPQDRQFILSSKKLLLSDSGFYLCAWSAGTQAFFGQGTRLTVV.

The rearrangement uses TRBV10-3 and TRBJ2-3; D possibly corresponds to TRBD2 (6 bases). CDR1 and CDR2 from the germline V gene are ENHRY and SYGVKD. The CDR3 has 15 residues. V lost 5 bases, J lost 2 bases, and 14 bases lay in between. CDR3 sequence reads: CAISKTRDDTDTQYF. DNA for the CDR3: TGTGCCATCAGTAAGACTAGAGACGACACAGATACGCAGTATTTT.

The chain uses TRBV27 and TRBJ1-6; 8 nucleotides align to TRBD1. The CDR3 consists of 17 residues. The V and J ends lost 6 bases and 0 bases, in that order; junction bases with no gene match: 7. Germline assignment: CDR1 MNHEY and CDR2 SMNVEV (reference sequence). CDR3 residues: CASSRQGALSYNSPLHF. The CDR3 DNA reads TGTGCCAGCAGCCGGCAGGGGGCTCTCTCCTATAATTCACCCCTCCACTTT.

The chain couples TRBV30 to TRBJ2-1; tentatively, D is TRBD1 (6 bases). The CDR3 extends over 15 amino acids. CDR1 GTSNPN and CDR2 SVGIG come from the germline V gene (reference sequence). V was pared by 0 bases and J by 4 bases, with 13 bases between. The CDR3 sequence is CAWSVGQGTYNEQFF. CDR3 DNA: TGTGCCTGGAGTGTCGGGCAGGGGACGTACAATGAGCAGTTCTTC. The whole variable domain, filled in from reference TRBV30 and TRBJ2-1, reads SQTIHQWPATLVQPVGSPLSLECTVEGTSNPNLYWYRQAAGRGLQLLFYSVGIGQISSEVPQNLSASRPQDRQFILSSKKLLLSDSGFYLCAWSVGQGTYNEQFFGPGTRLTVL.

The chain is built from TRBV19 and TRBJ1-5, with 7 bases lining up with TRBD1. The germline gives CDR1 LNHDA, CDR2 SQIVND (reference sequence). The CDR3 loop spans 16 amino acids. The J segment lost 5 bases and the V segment lost 9 bases, leaving 16 bases of the junction unmatched. The chain's CDR3 is CASGLLDRVDYQPQHF. CDR3 DNA: TGTGCCAGCGGCCTCCTTGACAGGGTTGACTATCAGCCCCAGCATTTT.

The rearrangement joins TRBV11-2 to TRBJ2-1, with 16 positions matching TRBD2. Germline V gives CDR1 SGHAT, CDR2 FQNNGV. The ends lost 5 bases at V and 12 bases at J; junction bases unmatched: 4. CDR3 size: 14 residues. CDR3 in DNA: TGTGCCAGCAGCGCGGGACTAGCGGGAGGGTGGCAGTTCTTC. This translates into CASSAGLAGGWQFF.

This sequence joins TRBV30 and TRBJ2-1, with TRBD1 as a possible D gene (5 bases). The germline CDR1 and CDR2 sequences are GTSNPN and SVGIG (reference sequence). V gave up 4 bases and J gave up 8 bases, with 15 bases separating them. This CDR3 comprises 13 residues. CDR3 coding DNA: TGTGCCTGGACTACCGGCCTAGGGGATGAGCAGTTCTTC. It encodes CAWTTGLGDEQFF.

This clone occurred once. The chain employs TRBV4-2 and TRBJ1-5; TRBD1 agrees at 8 bases. The CDR3 spans 15 residues. Germline CDR1 and CDR2: LGHNA and YNFKEQ. Trimming removed 5 bases from V and 3 bases from J; junction bases left unmatched: 6. The DNA for the CDR3 is TGTGCCAGCAGCGAGACAGGGGACAACAATCAGCCCCAGCATTTT. Translated: CASSETGDNNQPQHF.

The rearrangement joins TRBV6-5 to TRBJ2-1; 7 bases are shared with TRBD2. Germline values: CDR1 MNHEY, CDR2 SVGAGI. The CDR3 runs 14 residues. Trimming cost V 6 bases and J 10 bases; bases outside gene matches: 12. The CDR3 protein is CASRPLASEGEQFF. The CDR3 bases are TGTGCCAGCAGACCACTAGCGTCTGAGGGGGAGCAGTTCTTC.

The chain joins TRBV5-8 to TRBJ2-3, with a possible D match to TRBD2 (5 bases). Trimming removed 4 bases from V and 4 bases from J, with 7 bases in between. This CDR3 contains 12 residues. The germline V gene has CDR1 SGHTS and CDR2 YDEGEE. As DNA, the CDR3 is TGTGCCAGCAGCCCGAGGGCAGATACGCAGTATTTT. Its translation: CASSPRADTQYF.

V usage is TRBV5-4 and J usage is TRBJ2-2; TRBD1 matches at 10 bases. The CDR3 has 16 amino acids. CDR1 is SGHNT and CDR2 is YYREEE in the germline V gene (reference sequence). The J segment lost 2 bases and the V segment lost 4 bases, leaving 5 bases of the junction unmatched. The CDR3 region has the DNA TGTGCCAGCAGCATAGGACAGGGGGAAAACACCGGGGAGCTGTTTTTT. Protein: CASSIGQGENTGELFF.

This clone was observed a single time. This chain joins TRBV5-4 and TRBJ2-2, with 14 positions matching TRBD2. Germline lookup yields CDR1 SGHNT and CDR2 YYREEE (reference sequence). Unmatched junction bases numbered 3, after V lost 5 bases and J lost 6 bases. The CDR3 length is 15 residues. The CDR3 bases are TGTGCCAGCAGGGGGGGACTAGCGGGAGCCGGGGAGCTGTTTTTT. Translating it yields CASRGGLAGAGELFF. The full variable domain, completed using reference TRBV5-4 and TRBJ2-2, is ETGVTQSPTHLIKTRGQQVTLRCSSQSGHNTVSWYQQALGQGPQFIFQYYREEENGRGNFPPRFSGLQFPNYSSELNVNALELDDSALYLCASRGGLAGAGELFFGEGSRLTVL.

The gene calls are TRBV18 and TRBJ2-1; 10 bases agree with TRBD2. CDR3 length: 16 amino acids. V lost 2 bases, J lost 10 bases, and 11 bases stayed unmatched. Germline V gives CDR1 KGHSH, CDR2 LQKENI. The DNA of the CDR3 is TGTGCCAGCTCACCAGTGTCTAGCGGGGGCCTGCCCGAGCAGTTCTTC. Its translation: CASSPVSSGGLPEQFF.

The chain carries TRBV11-3 and TRBJ2-3, with D hard to call. The CDR3 loop spans 17 amino acids. The germline V gene has CDR1 SGHNT and CDR2 YENEEA. V was clipped by 2 bases and J by 1 base, with 16 bases between them. This CDR3 reads CASSLLSLAARTDTQYF. The DNA of the CDR3 is TGTGCCAGCAGCTTATTATCCTTAGCAGCTCGCACAGATACGCAGTATTTT.

The J gene is TRBJ2-1, the V gene TRBV20-1; D is unresolved. The germline V gene has CDR1 DFQATT and CDR2 SNEGSKA (reference sequence). V gave up 6 bases and J gave up 8 bases, with 11 bases separating them. The CDR3 extends over 11 amino acids. This CDR3 is CSAGETYEQFF. The DNA of the CDR3 is TGCAGTGCCGGCGAGACTTATGAGCAGTTCTTC.

The CDR3 sequence: CASSFQGYEQYF. DNA for the CDR3: TGTGCCAGCAGCTTTCAGGGCTACGAGCAGTACTTC. This chain joins TRBV7-3 and TRBJ2-7, with D perhaps TRBD1 (5 bases). The V end lost 3 bases, the J end lost 3 bases, and 6 bases lay between the germline ends. Germline loops: CDR1 SGHTA, CDR2 FQGTGA. The CDR3 extends over 12 amino acids.

This clone occurred once. The rearrangement links TRBV13 to TRBJ2-2; 7 bases fit TRBD2. The V segment lost 1 base and the J segment 7 bases; nucleotides outside the gene matches: 12. This CDR3 contains 17 residues. Germline lookup yields CDR1 PRHDT and CDR2 FYEKMQ (reference sequence). The CDR3 region has the DNA TGTGCCAGCAGCTTAGTTCTGGCGGGAGATCAGGTCGGGGAGCTGTTTTTT. Its translation: CASSLVLAGDQVGELFF.

J is TRBJ2-1 and V is TRBV5-6, with no clear D. V lost 4 bases to trimming and J lost 8 bases, with 13 bases between them. The CDR3 loop spans 13 amino acids. CDR1 is SGHDT and CDR2 is YYEEEE in the germline V gene. The CDR3 bases are TGTGCCAGCAGCATACGAGCTCGCTATGAGCAGTTCTTC. It yields the protein CASSIRARYEQFF.

The J gene is TRBJ2-6, the V gene TRBV7-9, with a tentative D call TRBD2 (6 bases). Germline V gene sequence: CDR1 SEHNR, CDR2 FQNEAQ (reference sequence). Trimming took 5 bases from V and 2 from J, leaving 13 bases between them. The CDR3 runs 16 residues. The CDR3 region is CASSLGVAAGANVLTF. DNA for the CDR3: TGTGCCAGCAGCCTAGGGGTAGCGGCTGGGGCCAACGTCCTGACTTTC. Combining the CDR3 with reference TRBV7-9 and TRBJ2-6 gives the whole variable domain DTGVSQNPRHKITKRGQNVTFRCDPISEHNRLYWYRQTLGQGPEFLTYFQNEAQLEKSRLLSDRFSAERPKGSFSTLEIQRTEQGDSAMYLCASSLGVAAGANVLTFGAGSRLTVL.

A few counts support this clone. The chain carries TRBV4-2 and TRBJ2-7, with D tentatively TRBD2 (6 bases). The CDR3 loop spans 16 amino acids. Trimming cost V 1 base and J 2 bases, with 15 bases left between them. The germline V gene has CDR1 LGHNA and CDR2 YNFKEQ. This CDR3 is CASSQVYGGTTYEQYF. For the CDR3, the DNA is TGTGCCAGCAGCCAAGTATATGGGGGGACCACCTACGAGCAGTACTTC.

The chain uses TRBV18 and TRBJ2-4; 7 positions agree with TRBD2. The CDR3 runs 17 residues. The V and J ends lost 3 bases and 0 bases, in that order; junction bases with no gene match: 8. CDR1 is KGHSH and CDR2 is LQKENI in the germline V gene. CDR3 loop: CASSPRLADLAKNIQYF. The CDR3 DNA sequence: TGTGCCAGCTCACCGAGGCTAGCGGATTTAGCCAAAAACATTCAGTACTTC.